This TCR beta chain was recorded in a study of vaccination effects on CD4 cells after COVID-19. Study observations and caveats: Healthy vaccinees' vaccine-induced clones included only 1 of 255 cross-reacting with common cold coronaviruses.

Sequencing used immunoSEQ multiplex PCR; TCRdb keeps in-frame clones, though not all of them. The table lists tens of thousands of clones, roughly 79% of them singletons. Comment on this clone: Its antigen is unidentified.

Sequencing followed a ViraFEST assay step that expanded antigen-specific CD4+ T cells with viral peptide pools. The culture ran for approximately 10 days, and then CD4+ T cells were isolated. The healthy vaccine recipients, who had no prior SARS-CoV-2 infection, showed negative nucleocapsid antibodies. Two million PBMC were seeded per well and grown in the presence of 10 IU/ml IL-2 and 10 ug/ml peptides. Half-medium replacement with IL-2 medium occurred on days 3 and 7. CDR1 and CDR2 from the germline V gene are MNHEY and SVGAGI. CDR3 length: 15 residues. Trimming took off 5 bases at V and 2 bases at J, with 13 bases between the two ends.

This specimen consisted of CD4+ T cells from PBMCs cultured with HCoV-229E spike peptides, obtained before COVID-19 vaccination. The genes are TRBV6-5 and TRBJ1-5; no clear D gene. The TCR sequence derives from a human donor who received a COVID-19 vaccine. DNA for the CDR3: TGTGCCAGCAGTAGGGCGGGGTCGGGCAATCAGCCCCAGCATTTT. Protein: CASSRAGSGNQPQHF.